These 32 T cell receptor beta chains came from one sample sequenced in a study of metastatic and nonmetastatic thyroid tumors. All patients were untreated before thyroid surgery. TCRdb re-called the PCR reads through MiXCR. The sample has 40,000 to 55,000 clones, around 15% seen once. The sequenced sample was blood. These receptors were obtained from a female donor with papillary thyroid cancer or a benign thyroid nodule (not recorded which). Some clones in this sample may be carry-over from other donors' samples.

By frequency in the sample, this clone is medium-sized (0.01 to 0.1%). The rearrangement joins TRBV6-4 to TRBJ2-1; D remains unclear. V lost 6 bases, J lost 3 bases, and 15 bases lay in between. The CDR3 totals 15 residues. Germline V lookup: CDR1 MRHNA, CDR2 SNTAGT. The CDR3 spells CASSNNIGDYNEQFF. Here the CDR3 DNA reads TGTGCCAGCAGCAACAACATTGGCGACTACAATGAGCAGTTCTTC.

This clone has only a few counts. The chain combines TRBV6-5 with TRBJ1-2; 8 bases are shared with TRBD1. Germline V CDR1 and CDR2: MNHEY, SVGAGI. Trimming removed 0 bases from V and 7 bases from J; junction bases left unmatched: 4. There are 14 residues in the CDR3. The CDR3 is CASSYSGQGGGYTF. DNA of the CDR3: TGTGCCAGCAGTTACTCTGGACAGGGAGGTGGCTACACCTTC.

This clone was picked up many times. V is TRBV28 and J is TRBJ2-5; D could derive from TRBD1 or TRBD2 (7 bases each). This CDR3 is built from 14 residues. V gave up 6 bases and J gave up 5 bases, with 16 bases separating them. Germline CDR1 MDHEN, CDR2 SYDVKM. The CDR3 region is CASSPGGARETQYF. In DNA, the CDR3 is TGTGCCAGCAGCCCAGGGGGGGCGCGGGAGACCCAGTACTTC.

This clone was seen more than once but under ten times. A much larger clone differs by one base, so this may be a read error. The chain uses TRBV7-9 and TRBJ2-7, with 7 bases aligning to TRBD2. The CDR3 is 15 amino acids. From germline, CDR1 is SEHNR and CDR2 FQNEAQ (reference sequence). With 8 bases clipped from V and 2 bases from J, the junction kept 12 bases outside the gene matches. CDR3 loop: CASGAPSGPPYEQYF. CDR3 sequence (DNA): TGTGCCAGCGGCGCCCCTAGCGGCCCTCCCTACGAGCAGTACTTC.

This clone came up many times. V usage is TRBV20-1 and J usage is TRBJ2-5, with D tentatively TRBD2 (5 bases). CDR1 and CDR2 from the germline V gene are DFQATT and SNEGSKA (reference sequence). The CDR3 loop spans 12 amino acids. Trimming left V 5 bases short and J 7 bases short, with 14 bases between. This CDR3 reads CSAPASSGTQYF. CDR3 in DNA: TGCAGTGCTCCCGCTAGCTCAGGGACCCAGTACTTC.

This clone is labeled medium-sized. The chain has TRBV6-1 and TRBJ1-2; tentative D call: TRBD1 (5 bases). CDR3 size: 12 residues. Germline CDR1 is MNHNS and CDR2 is SASEGT. V shed 5 bases and J shed 7 bases, with 11 bases lying between them. CDR3 DNA: TGTGCCAGCAGTTCCCCTGGGGGTGGCTACACCTTC. Its translation: CASSSPGGGYTF.

The rearrangement links TRBV6-1 to TRBJ2-1; 14 bases are a match to TRBD2. Trimming cost V 1 base and J 7 bases; bases outside gene matches: 9. The CDR3 consists of 18 residues. Germline V gene data show CDR1 as MNHNS and CDR2 as SASEGT. The CDR3 sequence is CASSEERTSGGPGNEQFF. Here the CDR3 DNA reads TGTGCCAGCAGTGAAGAACGGACTAGCGGGGGGCCAGGGAATGAGCAGTTCTTC.

The gene calls are TRBV7-8 and TRBJ2-5; 10 bases align to TRBD2. This CDR3 is built from 15 residues. Germline V gives CDR1 SGHVS, CDR2 FQNEAQ. Unmatched junction bases numbered 6, after V lost 4 bases and J lost 4 bases. The CDR3 loop reads CASSSAGGPRETQYF. The CDR3 region has the DNA TGTGCCAGCAGCTCAGCGGGAGGGCCGCGAGAGACCCAGTACTTC.

This clone appeared many times. This chain links TRBV5-5 with TRBJ2-7; no firm D call. This CDR3 is built from 14 residues. CDR1 and CDR2 (germline): SGHKS, YYEKEE (reference sequence). V lost 0 bases and J lost 0, with 7 bases in between. CDR3 in DNA: TGTGCCAGCAGCTTGGCCCCACACTCCTACGAGCAGTACTTC. Protein sequence: CASSLAPHSYEQYF.

This clone was detected only a few times. The chain couples TRBV6-1 to TRBJ2-1, with 7 bases identical to TRBD2. With V trimmed by 10 bases and J by 5 bases, 11 bases remained unmatched. CDR3 length: 14 residues. From germline, CDR1 is MNHNS and CDR2 SASEGT. The CDR3 reads CAIVERDQDNEQFF. The CDR3 DNA reads TGTGCCATCGTTGAGCGGGATCAGGACAATGAGCAGTTCTTC.

This sequence joins TRBV5-1 and TRBJ2-2, with D maybe TRBD1 (5 bases). Trimming removed 6 bases at V and 14 bases at J, with 23 bases between. Germline lookup yields CDR1 SGHRS and CDR2 YFSETQ. CDR3 length: 14 residues. CDR3 in DNA: TGCGCCAGCACCCGGCAGGGTGAAGCCGGGTATCTGTTTTTT. This gives the protein CASTRQGEAGYLFF.

This clone occurred many times. V usage is TRBV24-1 and J usage is TRBJ2-1, with 9 bases identical to TRBD2. The V gene end was trimmed by 5 bases and the J gene end by 5 bases; junction bases not matched to a gene: 9. Germline CDR1 and CDR2: KGHDR and SFDVKD. The CDR3 has 16 amino acids. CDR3 in amino acids: CATSAWGTSNHNEQFF. The CDR3, as DNA: TGTGCCACCAGTGCCTGGGGGACTAGCAATCACAATGAGCAGTTCTTC.

This clone was seen many times. The chain couples TRBV6-1 to TRBJ1-2; the D gene is possibly TRBD1 (5 bases). CDR1 is MNHNS and CDR2 is SASEGT in the germline V gene. With 5 bases removed from V and 5 bases from J, the gap between germline ends came to 9 bases. The CDR3 spans 12 residues. DNA of the CDR3: TGTGCCAGCAGTTTGGGGGGGTATGGCTACACCTTC. Its translation is CASSLGGYGYTF.

The chain uses TRBV20-1 and TRBJ1-6, with D perhaps matching TRBD1 (5 bases). From germline, CDR1 is DFQATT and CDR2 SNEGSKA (reference sequence). The length of the CDR3 is 15 residues. The V end was cut by 5 bases, the J end by 3 bases, with 14 bases between. The CDR3 region is CSASTRDGYNSPLHF. CDR3 in DNA: TGCAGTGCTTCGACCCGGGACGGCTATAATTCACCCCTCCACTTT.

The J gene is TRBJ1-2, the V gene TRBV20-1; the D gene is possibly TRBD1 (5 bases). The germline V gene encodes CDR1 DFQATT and CDR2 SNEGSKA (reference sequence). The CDR3 covers 15 residues. Deletions cut 0 bases from V and 2 bases from J, with 13 bases between. CDR3 residues: CSARDSVAGNYGYTF. The CDR3 nucleotides read TGCAGTGCTAGAGATTCGGTGGCAGGGAACTATGGCTACACCTTC.

This clone appeared many times. The V call is TRBV10-3, the J call TRBJ2-1; TRBD2 aligns across 7 bases. The J segment lost 2 bases and the V segment lost 0 bases, leaving 1 base of the junction unmatched. The CDR3 runs 15 residues. Per the germline V gene, CDR1 is ENHRY and CDR2 is SYGVKD. The CDR3 DNA reads as TGTGCCATCAGTGAGTCCCTAGCGGCCTACAATGAGCAGTTCTTC. It yields the protein CAISESLAAYNEQFF.

This clone has at least ten counts. A read error may account for a junction end that differs from germline. This same CDR3 is encoded by further DNA sequences in the sample. The chain joins TRBV12-3 or TRBV12-4 to TRBJ2-1, with TRBD1 matching 9 bases. This CDR3 has 17 amino acids. In DNA, the CDR3 is TGTGCCAGCAGTATCCCCCGGACAGGGGAAACCTACAATGAGCAATTCTTC. It specifies CASSIPRTGETYNEQFF.

Comment on this clone: The final CDR3 position lacks the conserved phenylalanine or tryptophan, pointing to a likely read error. V is TRBV6-1 and J is TRBJ2-7; no clear D gene. Germline V gene data show CDR1 as MNHNS and CDR2 as SASEGT. The CDR3 is 17 amino acids. CDR3 sequence reads: CDSSDGWVGEVIYEQYI. The CDR3 DNA reads TGTGACAGCAGTGATGGATGGGTCGGTGAGGTGATCTACGAGCAGTACATC.

This clone was counted ten times or more. The chain combines TRBV6-1 with TRBJ2-7, with D tentatively TRBD2 (7 bases). Germline values: CDR1 MNHNS, CDR2 SASEGT. The CDR3 has 15 amino acids. Trimming removed 2 bases at V and 6 bases at J, with 17 bases between. DNA for the CDR3: TGTGCCAGCAGTGAATGGGAGGGGGGCCCGGGCGAGCAGTACTTC. Encoded protein: CASSEWEGGPGEQYF.

On this clone itself: With a much larger clone just one base away, this may be a read error. The chain is built from TRBV5-1 and TRBJ2-5; maybe TRBD1 (6 bases). The germline V gene has CDR1 SGHRS and CDR2 YFSETQ. Trimming shortened V by 3 bases and J by 5 bases, and 14 bases separated the two germline ends. This CDR3 has 14 residues. CDR3 residues: CASSSTGPGETQYF. The CDR3, as DNA: TGCGCCAGCAGCTCTACAGGGCCCGGGGAGACCCAGTACTTC.

This clone was detected ten times or more. The chain uses TRBV24-1 and TRBJ2-1, with a tentative D call TRBD2 (5 bases). The CDR3 sequence is 15 residues long. Germline V lookup: CDR1 KGHDR, CDR2 SFDVKD. V dropped 3 bases and J dropped 5 bases, with 13 bases sitting between them. The CDR3 DNA reads TGTGCCACCAGTGATACCGCGGCGGGCGACAATGAGCAGTTCTTC. Protein: CATSDTAAGDNEQFF.

This clone appeared many times. This chain uses TRBV27 with TRBJ1-5; D not resolved. Germline CDR1 MNHEY, CDR2 SMNVEV (reference sequence). The CDR3 spans 15 residues. The V and J ends lost 2 bases and 4 bases respectively, with 12 bases between them. The CDR3 loop reads CASSLKPVANQPQHF. The CDR3, as DNA: TGTGCCAGCAGTTTAAAGCCGGTTGCGAATCAGCCCCAGCATTTT.

A remark on this clone: One base away lies a much larger clone, so this may be a sequencing read error. The chain links TRBV4-2 to TRBJ2-2, with TRBD1 identical over 9 bases. V dropped 3 bases and J dropped 3; count of bases not matched to a gene: 11. Germline loops: CDR1 LGHNA, CDR2 YNFKEQ. CDR3 length equals 18 residues. The CDR3 DNA is TGTGCCAGCAGCCACACCCCCGGGACAGGGATAGACACCGGGGAGCTGTTTTTT. Amino acid sequence: CASSHTPGTGIDTGELFF.

The chain recombines TRBV6-2 or TRBV6-3 with TRBJ2-7, with no clear D. This CDR3 region has 16 residues. The V gene lost 0 bases and the J gene lost 2 bases, with 14 bases spanning the gap. Germline-derived CDR1 and CDR2 are MNHEY and SVGEGT. CDR3 bases: TGTGCCAGCAGTTACTCGAATGGTGGGATCCCCTACGAGCAGTACTTC. This sequence encodes CASSYSNGGIPYEQYF.

The chain employs TRBV12-3 or TRBV12-4 and TRBJ2-7; D possibly uses TRBD1 or TRBD2 (5 bases each). Trimming shortened V by 8 bases and J by 6 bases, and 20 bases separated the two germline ends. This CDR3 comprises 14 residues. CDR3 loop: CASGKRDGGAEQYF. CDR3 in DNA: TGTGCCAGCGGGAAACGGGACGGCGGTGCCGAGCAGTACTTC.

The sample holds one count of this clone. Since no conserved phenylalanine or tryptophan closes the CDR3, a read error is the likely cause. This chain uses TRBV5-1 with TRBJ1-1; perhaps TRBD1 as D (5 bases). Trimming pared 0 bases from V and 3 bases from J, leaving 9 bases between. This CDR3 region has 14 residues. The germline V gene has CDR1 SGHRS and CDR2 YFSETQ. The CDR3 DNA reads TGCGCCAGCAGCTTGGGAGGGGTCTACACTGAAGCTTTCTTG. Translation: CASSLGGVYTEAFL.

This clone was counted at least ten times. Other DNA sequences in this specimen translate into the identical CDR3. The chain is built from TRBV28 and TRBJ2-1, with D perhaps TRBD2 (6 bases). The CDR3 is 16 amino acids. V lost 2 bases and J 5 bases, leaving 16 bases between the germline ends. Germline CDR1 and CDR2: MDHEN and SYDVKM. The CDR3 loop is CASSLLGGGIHNEQFF. In nucleotides, the CDR3 is TGTGCCAGCAGTTTACTGGGAGGAGGGATCCACAATGAGCAGTTCTTC.

For this clone: The junction departs from the called germline gene at one end, perhaps through a read error. The chain recombines TRBV13 with TRBJ1-2; a weak D match, TRBD1 (5 bases). In germline, CDR1 is PRHDT, CDR2 FYEKMQ (reference sequence). The CDR3 runs 14 residues. The CDR3 nucleotides read TGTGCCAACAGCTTAGACAGCGAAAACTATGGCTACACCTTC. Amino acids: CANSLDSENYGYTF.

This sequence joins TRBV5-5 and TRBJ2-7; tentative D call: TRBD2 (5 bases). There are 14 residues in the CDR3. Deletions cut 4 bases from V and 0 bases from J, with 11 bases between. Per the germline V gene, CDR1 is SGHKS and CDR2 is YYEKEE (reference sequence). The CDR3 bases are TGTGCCAGCAGCGCGACGGGGAGCTCCTACGAGCAGTACTTC. This encodes CASSATGSSYEQYF.

The table lists this clone with many counts. V usage is TRBV30 and J usage is TRBJ2-3; 11 bases fit TRBD2. After removal of 0 bases from V and 3 bases from J, the junction contained 5 bases not matched to a gene. Germline V gene lookup returns CDR1 GTSNPN and CDR2 SVGIG (reference sequence). The CDR3 spans 16 residues. CDR3 residues: CAWSVRLAGFTDTQYF. CDR3 DNA: TGTGCCTGGAGTGTACGACTAGCGGGATTTACAGATACGCAGTATTTT.

This clone showed up just a few times. The chain's CDR3 is CASGTGTNTGELFF. The CDR3 DNA reads TGTGCCAGCGGGACAGGGACGAACACCGGGGAGCTGTTTTTT. This chain links TRBV28 with TRBJ2-2, with 9 nucleotides matching TRBD1. Germline CDR1 MDHEN, CDR2 SYDVKM. Germline trimming cut 8 bases from V and 0 bases from J; bases unmatched to any gene: 1. The CDR3 is made up of 14 amino acids.

A few counts support this clone. The V gene is TRBV28, the J gene TRBJ2-1; D might be TRBD1 (5 bases). V was pared by 5 bases and J by 0 bases, with 14 bases between. This CDR3 has 16 residues. Germline lookup yields CDR1 MDHEN and CDR2 SYDVKM. The DNA of the CDR3 is TGTGCCAGCAGTATACGGACAACCAGCTCCTACAATGAGCAGTTCTTC. Protein product: CASSIRTTSSYNEQFF.